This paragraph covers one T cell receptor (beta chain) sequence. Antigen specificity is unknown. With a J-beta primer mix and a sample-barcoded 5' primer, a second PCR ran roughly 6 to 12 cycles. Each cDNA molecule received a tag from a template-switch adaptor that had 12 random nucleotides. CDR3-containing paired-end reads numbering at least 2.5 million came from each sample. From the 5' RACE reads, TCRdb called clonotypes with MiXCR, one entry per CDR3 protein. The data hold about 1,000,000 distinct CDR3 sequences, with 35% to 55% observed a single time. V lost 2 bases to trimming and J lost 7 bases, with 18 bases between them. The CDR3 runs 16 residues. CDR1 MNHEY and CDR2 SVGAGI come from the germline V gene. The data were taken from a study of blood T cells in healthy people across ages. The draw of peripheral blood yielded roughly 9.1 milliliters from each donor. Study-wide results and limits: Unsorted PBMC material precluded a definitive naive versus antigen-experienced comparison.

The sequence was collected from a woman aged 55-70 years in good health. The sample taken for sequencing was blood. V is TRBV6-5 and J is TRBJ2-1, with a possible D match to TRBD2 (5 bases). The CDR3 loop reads CASSYKASNRRNEQFF. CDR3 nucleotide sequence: TGTGCCAGCAGTTACAAGGCTAGCAACCGCCGGAATGAGCAGTTCTTC.